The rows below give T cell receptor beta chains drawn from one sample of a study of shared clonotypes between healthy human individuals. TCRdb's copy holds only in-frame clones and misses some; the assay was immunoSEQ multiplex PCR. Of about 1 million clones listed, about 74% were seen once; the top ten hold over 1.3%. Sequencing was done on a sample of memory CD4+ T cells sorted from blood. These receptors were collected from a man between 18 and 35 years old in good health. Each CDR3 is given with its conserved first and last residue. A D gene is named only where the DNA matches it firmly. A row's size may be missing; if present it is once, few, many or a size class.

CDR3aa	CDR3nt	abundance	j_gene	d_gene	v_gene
CASSLRGSSTDTQYF	TGTGCCAGCAGTCTCAGGGGGTCTAGCACAGATACGCAGTATTTT	-	TRBJ2-3	TRBD1	TRBV27
CASSLGVGNYEQYF	TGCGCCAGCAGCTTGGGGGTGGGGAACTACGAGCAGTACTTC	-	TRBJ2-7	-	TRBV5-1
CASSHSPLADTEAFF	TGCGCCAGCAGCCATTCCCCTTTAGCCGACACTGAAGCTTTCTTT	-	TRBJ1-1	-	TRBV5-1
CASSFLVKPQHF	TGTGCCAGCAGCTTTTTGGTGAAGCCCCAGCATTTT	-	TRBJ1-5	-	TRBV5-8
CASRGDQWTETQYF	TGCGCCAGCAGGGGAGACCAATGGACGGAGACCCAGTACTTC	-	TRBJ2-5	-	TRBV5-1
CASSLGDSGNTIYF	TGTGCCAGCAGCTTAGGGGACTCTGGAAACACCATATATTTT	-	TRBJ1-3	-	TRBV5-4
CASSFTQGFTEAFF	TGCGCCAGCAGCTTCACTCAGGGGTTCACTGAAGCTTTCTTT	-	TRBJ1-1	-	TRBV5-1
CASNGLGNTIYF	TGTGCCAGTAATGGTCTGGGAAACACCATATATTTT	few	TRBJ1-3	-	TRBV19
CASSTGTGNSPLHF	TGCGCCAGCAGCACCGGGACAGGGAATTCACCCCTCCACTTT	-	TRBJ1-6	TRBD1	TRBV5-1
CASKRSAGDSYEQYF	TGTGCCTCAAAGCGGTCAGCGGGAGACTCCTACGAGCAGTACTTC	once	TRBJ2-7	TRBD2	TRBV6-6
CASSGQQSQEQFF	TGCGCCAGCAGTGGACAACAAAGCCAGGAGCAGTTCTTC	-	TRBJ2-1	-	TRBV10-1
CASSGNEGSTDTQYF	TGTGCCAGCAGTGGAAATGAGGGTAGCACAGATACGCAGTATTTT	-	TRBJ2-3	-	TRBV2
CASRVYRGGVETQYF	TGTGCCAGCAGAGTATACAGGGGAGGGGTAGAGACCCAGTACTTC	-	TRBJ2-5	-	TRBV6-1
CAISDSLTGNEQFF	TGTGCCATCAGTGATTCCCTGACCGGGAATGAGCAGTTCTTC	once	TRBJ2-1	-	TRBV10-3
CASSSSMGSGGPLF	TGTGCCAGCAGTTCCTCCATGGGGAGCGGGGGGCCACTCTTC	-	TRBJ2-1	TRBD2	TRBV28
CASSPSSGANVLTF	TGTGCCAGCAGCCCAAGCTCTGGGGCCAACGTCCTGACTTTC	once	TRBJ2-6	-	TRBV14
CASSQADLGISYNEQFF	TGCGCCAGCAGCCAAGCAGACCTGGGGATTTCCTACAATGAGCAGTTCTTC	-	TRBJ2-1	-	TRBV4-1
CASSQDLAGRNTEAFF	TGCGCCAGCAGCCAAGATCTCGCGGGTAGGAACACTGAAGCTTTCTTT	-	TRBJ1-1	-	TRBV4-3
CSARLAGYTGELFF	TGCAGCGCGAGACTAGCGGGATACACCGGGGAGCTGTTTTTT	-	TRBJ2-2	TRBD2	TRBV29-1
CSVESDRNTIYF	TGCAGCGTTGAGTCCGACAGAAACACCATATATTTT	-	TRBJ1-3	-	TRBV29-1
CASSLEGQGALNEQFF	TGTGCCAGCAGCTTAGAGGGGCAGGGGGCGTTAAATGAGCAGTTCTTC	-	TRBJ2-1	TRBD1	TRBV7-2
CASSLADSSYNEQFF	TGTGCCAGCAGCTTAGCGGACAGCTCCTACAATGAGCAGTTCTTC	-	TRBJ2-1	-	TRBV7-2
CAWSRGTQETQYF	TGTGCCTGGAGCCGCGGGACCCAAGAGACCCAGTACTTC	few	TRBJ2-5	-	TRBV30
CASSPGLAGGRVETQYF	TGCGCCAGCAGCCCAGGACTAGCGGGGGGCCGGGTAGAGACCCAGTACTTC	-	TRBJ2-5	TRBD2	TRBV4-1
CASSLYGVSYNEQFF	TGTGCCAGCAGCTTATACGGGGTCTCCTACAATGAGCAGTTCTTC	-	TRBJ2-1	-	TRBV7-2
CASSSPEAGHGYTF	TGTGCCAGCAGCTCTCCCGAGGCAGGGCATGGCTACACCTTC	-	TRBJ1-2	-	TRBV7-3
CASSLTGPGISGANVLTF	TGCGCCAGCAGCTTAACCGGCCCAGGAATCTCCGGGGCCAACGTCCTGACTTTC	-	TRBJ2-6	-	TRBV5-1
CASSLDPQPYEQYF	TGCGCCAGCAGCTTGGACCCCCAGCCGTACGAGCAGTACTTC	-	TRBJ2-7	-	TRBV5-1
CASIPGRKNIQYF	TGTGCCAGCATACCGGGACGAAAAAACATTCAGTACTTC	once	TRBJ2-4	-	TRBV2
CSVDTGGFGELFF	TGCAGCGTTGATACAGGGGGCTTCGGGGAGCTGTTTTTT	-	TRBJ2-2	TRBD1	TRBV29-1
CASSTKQGLNTEAFF	TGTGCCAGCAGCACAAAACAGGGCTTGAACACTGAAGCTTTCTTT	-	TRBJ1-1	-	TRBV5-4
CASSQEGRVWNTGELFF	TGCGCCAGCAGCCAAGAGGGCAGGGTCTGGAACACCGGGGAGCTGTTTTTT	-	TRBJ2-2	-	TRBV4-3
CAISESIRDREAFF	TGTGCCATCAGTGAGTCGATCAGGGATAGGGAAGCTTTCTTT	-	TRBJ1-1	-	TRBV10-3
CAWSDSPVDEQYF	TGTGCCTGGAGTGACAGCCCGGTCGACGAGCAGTACTTC	many	TRBJ2-7	-	TRBV30
CASSPDLGGTGELFF	TGCGCCAGCAGTCCAGACTTGGGGGGGACCGGGGAGCTGTTTTTT	-	TRBJ2-2	TRBD2	TRBV10-1
CASSLQGTTYNEQFF	TGTGCCAGCAGCCTCCAGGGGACCACCTACAATGAGCAGTTCTTC	-	TRBJ2-1	-	TRBV9
CASSPDRGPDTQYF	TGTGCCAGCTCACCTGACAGGGGGCCAGATACGCAGTATTTT	-	TRBJ2-3	TRBD1	TRBV18
CASSLLFHEQSRVNEKLFF	TGCGCCAGCAGCCTCCTCTTCCATGAACAAAGCAGGGTGAATGAAAAACTGTTTTTT	-	TRBJ1-4	-	TRBV5-1
CARQGEGSQPQHF	TGTGCCAGGCAGGGAGAGGGGAGTCAGCCCCAGCATTTT	-	TRBJ1-5	-	TRBV19
CASSQDSTGGPYEQYF	TGCGCCAGCAGCCAAGATTCGACAGGGGGTCCCTACGAGCAGTACTTC	-	TRBJ2-7	TRBD1	TRBV4-3
CASSFLHSYEQYF	TGTGCCAGCAGCTTTCTTCACTCCTACGAGCAGTACTTC	-	TRBJ2-7	-	TRBV7-2